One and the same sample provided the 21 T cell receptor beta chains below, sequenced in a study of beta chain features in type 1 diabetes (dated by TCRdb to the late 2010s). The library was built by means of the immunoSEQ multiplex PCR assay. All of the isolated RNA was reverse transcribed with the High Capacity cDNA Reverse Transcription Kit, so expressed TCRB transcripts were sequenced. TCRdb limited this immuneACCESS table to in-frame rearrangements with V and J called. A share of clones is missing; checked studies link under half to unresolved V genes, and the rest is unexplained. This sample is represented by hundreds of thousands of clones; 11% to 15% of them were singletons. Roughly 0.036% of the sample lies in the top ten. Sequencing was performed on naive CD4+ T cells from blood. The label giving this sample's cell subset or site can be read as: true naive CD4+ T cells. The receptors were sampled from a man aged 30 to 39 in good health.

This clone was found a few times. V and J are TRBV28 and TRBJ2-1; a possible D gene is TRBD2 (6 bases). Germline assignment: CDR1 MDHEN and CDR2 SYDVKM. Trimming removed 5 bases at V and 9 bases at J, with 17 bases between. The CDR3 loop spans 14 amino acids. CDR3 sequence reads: CASSRDLQEGEQFF. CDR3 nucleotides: TGTGCCAGCAGTAGGGATCTCCAGGAGGGTGAGCAGTTCTTC.

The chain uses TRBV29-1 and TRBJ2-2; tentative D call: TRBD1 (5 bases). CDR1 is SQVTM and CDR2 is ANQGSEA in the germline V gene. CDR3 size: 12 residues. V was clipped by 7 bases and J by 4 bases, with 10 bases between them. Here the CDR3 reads CSGRQFTGELFF. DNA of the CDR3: TGCAGCGGGCGACAGTTCACCGGGGAGCTGTTTTTT.

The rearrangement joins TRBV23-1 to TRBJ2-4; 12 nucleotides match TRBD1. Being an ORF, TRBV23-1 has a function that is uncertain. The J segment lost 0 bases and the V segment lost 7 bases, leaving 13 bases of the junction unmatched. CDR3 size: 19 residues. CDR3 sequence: CASNHRDRGRQLAKNIQYF. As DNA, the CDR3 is TGCGCCAGCAACCACCGGGACAGGGGGCGTCAGCTAGCCAAAAACATTCAGTACTTC.

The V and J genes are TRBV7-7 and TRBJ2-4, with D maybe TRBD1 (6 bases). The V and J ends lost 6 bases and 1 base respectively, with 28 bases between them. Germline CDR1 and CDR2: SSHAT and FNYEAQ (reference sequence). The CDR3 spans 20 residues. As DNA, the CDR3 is TGTGCCAGCAGTCCCCAGAGGGGGACAACCCTCCCTCGGGCCAAAAACATTCAGTACTTC. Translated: CASSPQRGTTLPRAKNIQYF.

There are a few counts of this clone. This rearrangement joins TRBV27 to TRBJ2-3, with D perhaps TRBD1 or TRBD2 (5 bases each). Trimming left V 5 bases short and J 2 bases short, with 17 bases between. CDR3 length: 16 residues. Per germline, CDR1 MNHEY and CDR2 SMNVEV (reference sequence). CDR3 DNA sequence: TGTGCCAGCAGTCCGGGGACGCTTTACCCCACAGATACGCAGTATTTT. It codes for CASSPGTLYPTDTQYF.

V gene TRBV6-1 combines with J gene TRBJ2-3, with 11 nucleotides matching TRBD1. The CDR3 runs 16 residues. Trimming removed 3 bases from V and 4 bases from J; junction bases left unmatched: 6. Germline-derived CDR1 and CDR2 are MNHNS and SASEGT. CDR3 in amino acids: CASSDLGTGGADTQYF. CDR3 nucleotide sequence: TGTGCCAGCAGTGACTTGGGGACAGGGGGGGCAGATACGCAGTATTTT.

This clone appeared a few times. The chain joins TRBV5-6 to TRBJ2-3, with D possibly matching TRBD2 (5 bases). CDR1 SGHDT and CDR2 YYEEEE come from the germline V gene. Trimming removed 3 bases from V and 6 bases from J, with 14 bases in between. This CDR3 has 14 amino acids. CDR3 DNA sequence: TGTGCCAGCAGCTACGGACCGGGCGGGGATACGCAGTATTTT. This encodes CASSYGPGGDTQYF.

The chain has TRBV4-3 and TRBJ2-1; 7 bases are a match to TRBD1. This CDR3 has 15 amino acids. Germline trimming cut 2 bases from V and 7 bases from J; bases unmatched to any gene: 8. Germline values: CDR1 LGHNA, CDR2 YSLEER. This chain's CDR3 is CASSQRRDSLNEQFF. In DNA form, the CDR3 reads TGCGCCAGCAGCCAACGAAGGGACAGTTTGAATGAGCAGTTCTTC.

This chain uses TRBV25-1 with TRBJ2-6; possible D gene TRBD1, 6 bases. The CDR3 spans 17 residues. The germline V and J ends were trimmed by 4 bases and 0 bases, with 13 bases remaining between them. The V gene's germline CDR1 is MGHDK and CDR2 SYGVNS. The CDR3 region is CASSVDRSPSGANVLTF. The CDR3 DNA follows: TGTGCCAGCAGTGTAGACAGGAGCCCCTCTGGGGCCAACGTCCTGACTTTC.

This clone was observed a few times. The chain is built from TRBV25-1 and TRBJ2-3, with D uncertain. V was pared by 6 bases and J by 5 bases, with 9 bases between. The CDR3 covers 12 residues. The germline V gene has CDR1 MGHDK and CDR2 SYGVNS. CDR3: CASSLTGDTQYF. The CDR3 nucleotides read TGTGCCAGCAGCTTGACCGGAGATACGCAGTATTTT.

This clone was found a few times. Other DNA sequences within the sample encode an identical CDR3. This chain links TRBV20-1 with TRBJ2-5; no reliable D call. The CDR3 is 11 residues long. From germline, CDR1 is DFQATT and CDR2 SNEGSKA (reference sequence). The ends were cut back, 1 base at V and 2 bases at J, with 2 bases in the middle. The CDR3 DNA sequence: TGCAGTGCTAGAGCTCAAGAGACCCAGTACTTC. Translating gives CSARAQETQYF.

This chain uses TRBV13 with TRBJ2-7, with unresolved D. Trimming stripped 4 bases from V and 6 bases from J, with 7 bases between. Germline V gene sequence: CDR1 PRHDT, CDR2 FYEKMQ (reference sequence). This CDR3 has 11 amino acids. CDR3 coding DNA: TGTGCCAGCAGCTCCGGCGGCGAGCAGTACGTC. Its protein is CASSSGGEQYV.

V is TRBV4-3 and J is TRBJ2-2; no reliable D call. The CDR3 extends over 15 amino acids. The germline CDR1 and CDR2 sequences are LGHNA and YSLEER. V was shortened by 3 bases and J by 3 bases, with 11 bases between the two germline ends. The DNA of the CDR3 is TGCGCCAGCAGCCAGTTACAGTCGGACACCGGGGAGCTGTTTTTT. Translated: CASSQLQSDTGELFF.

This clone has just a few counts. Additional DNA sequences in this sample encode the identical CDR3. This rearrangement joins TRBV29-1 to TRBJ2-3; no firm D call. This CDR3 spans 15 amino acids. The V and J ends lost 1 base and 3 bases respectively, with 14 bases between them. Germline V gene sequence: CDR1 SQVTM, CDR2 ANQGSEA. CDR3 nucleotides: TGCAGCGTTGAAGGTGTGGGCGGACCAACAGATACGCAGTATTTT. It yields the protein CSVEGVGGPTDTQYF.

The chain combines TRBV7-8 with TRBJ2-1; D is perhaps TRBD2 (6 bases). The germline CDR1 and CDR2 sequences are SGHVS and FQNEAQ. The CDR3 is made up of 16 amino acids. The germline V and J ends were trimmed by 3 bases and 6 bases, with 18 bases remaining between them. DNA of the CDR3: TGTGCCAGCAGCTTTAGTTTCCTCGGGGGAGGCAATGAGCAGTTCTTC. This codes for CASSFSFLGGGNEQFF.

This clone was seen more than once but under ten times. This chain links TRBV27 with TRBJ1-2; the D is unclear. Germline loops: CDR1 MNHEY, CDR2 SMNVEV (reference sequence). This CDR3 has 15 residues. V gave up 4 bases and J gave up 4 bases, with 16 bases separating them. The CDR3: CASSWAEGWSYGYTF. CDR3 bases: TGTGCCAGCAGTTGGGCAGAGGGATGGAGCTATGGCTACACCTTC.

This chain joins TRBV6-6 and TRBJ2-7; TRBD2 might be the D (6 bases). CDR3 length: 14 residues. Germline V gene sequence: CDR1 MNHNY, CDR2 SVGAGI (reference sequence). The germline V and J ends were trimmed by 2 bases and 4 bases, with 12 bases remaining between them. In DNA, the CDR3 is TGTGCCAGCAGTTACATGGGCGGGACGTACGAGCAGTACGTC. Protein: CASSYMGGTYEQYV.

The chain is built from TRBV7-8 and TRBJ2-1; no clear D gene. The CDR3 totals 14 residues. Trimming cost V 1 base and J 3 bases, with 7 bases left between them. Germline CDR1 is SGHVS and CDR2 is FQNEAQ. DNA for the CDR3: TGTGCCAGCAGCTTAGAAGGGTTCTACAATGAGCAGTTCTTC. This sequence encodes CASSLEGFYNEQFF.

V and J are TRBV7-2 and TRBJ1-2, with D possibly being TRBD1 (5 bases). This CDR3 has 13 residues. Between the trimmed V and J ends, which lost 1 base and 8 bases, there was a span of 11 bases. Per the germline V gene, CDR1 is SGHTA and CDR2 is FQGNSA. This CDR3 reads CASSLVWRGGYTF. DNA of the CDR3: TGTGCCAGCAGCTTAGTCTGGCGGGGCGGCTACACCTTC.

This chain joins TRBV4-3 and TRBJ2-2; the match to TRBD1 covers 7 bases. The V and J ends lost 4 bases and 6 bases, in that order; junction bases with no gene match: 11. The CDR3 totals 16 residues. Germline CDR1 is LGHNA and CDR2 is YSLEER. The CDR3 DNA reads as TGCGCCAGCAGCCGTAAGACAGGGATCTATTCCGGGGAGCTGTTTTTT. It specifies CASSRKTGIYSGELFF.

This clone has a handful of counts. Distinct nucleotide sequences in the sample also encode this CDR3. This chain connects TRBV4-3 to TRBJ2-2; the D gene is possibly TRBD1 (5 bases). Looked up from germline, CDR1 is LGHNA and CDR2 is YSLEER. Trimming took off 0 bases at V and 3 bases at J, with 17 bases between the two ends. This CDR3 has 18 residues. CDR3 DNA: TGCGCCAGCAGCCAAGAAGGTGGCAGGGCAACGTACACCGGGGAGCTGTTTTTT. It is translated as CASSQEGGRATYTGELFF.